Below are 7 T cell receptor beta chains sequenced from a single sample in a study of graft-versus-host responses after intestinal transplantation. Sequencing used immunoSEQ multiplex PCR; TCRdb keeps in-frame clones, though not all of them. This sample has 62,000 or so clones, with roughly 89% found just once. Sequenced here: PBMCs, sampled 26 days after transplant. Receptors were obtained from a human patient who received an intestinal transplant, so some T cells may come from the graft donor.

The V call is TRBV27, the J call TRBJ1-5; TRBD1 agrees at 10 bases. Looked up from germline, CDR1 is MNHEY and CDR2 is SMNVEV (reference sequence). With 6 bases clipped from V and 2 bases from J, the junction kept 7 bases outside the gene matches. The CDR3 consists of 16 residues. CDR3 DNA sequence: TGTGCCAGCAGGACAGGGGGCGAGGGGGGCAATCAGCCCCAGCATTTT. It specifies CASRTGGEGGNQPQHF.

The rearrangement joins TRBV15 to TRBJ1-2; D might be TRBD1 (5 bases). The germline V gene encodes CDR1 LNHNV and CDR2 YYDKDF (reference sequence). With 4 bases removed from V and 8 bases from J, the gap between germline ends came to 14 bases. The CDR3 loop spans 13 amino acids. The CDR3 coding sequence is TGTGCCACCAGCACCCGGGCCCCAGGGGGCTACACCTTC. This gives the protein CATSTRAPGGYTF.

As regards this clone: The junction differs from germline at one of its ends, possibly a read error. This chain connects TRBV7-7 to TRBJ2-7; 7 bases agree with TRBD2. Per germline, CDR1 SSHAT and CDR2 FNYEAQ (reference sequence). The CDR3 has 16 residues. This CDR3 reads CASSPNSGLPGDEQYF. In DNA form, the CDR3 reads TGTGCTAGCAGCCCAAATAGCGGGCTTCCCGGTGACGAGCAGTACTTC.

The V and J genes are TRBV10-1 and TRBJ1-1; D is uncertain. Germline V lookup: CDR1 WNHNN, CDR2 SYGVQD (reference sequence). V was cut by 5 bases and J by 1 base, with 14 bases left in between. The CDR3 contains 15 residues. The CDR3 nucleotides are TGCGCCAGCAGTACCGCAATAACAGAGAACACTGAAGCTTTCTTT. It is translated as CASSTAITENTEAFF.

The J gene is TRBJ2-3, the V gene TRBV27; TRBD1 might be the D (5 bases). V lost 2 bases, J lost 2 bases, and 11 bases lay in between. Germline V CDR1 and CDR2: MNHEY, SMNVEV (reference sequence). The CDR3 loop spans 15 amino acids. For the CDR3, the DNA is TGTGCCAGCAGTTTAAGACAGACGTACACAGATACGCAGTATTTT. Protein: CASSLRQTYTDTQYF.

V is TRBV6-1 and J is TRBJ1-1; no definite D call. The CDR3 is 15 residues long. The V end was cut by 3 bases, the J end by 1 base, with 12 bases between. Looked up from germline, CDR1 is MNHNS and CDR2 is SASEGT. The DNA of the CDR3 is TGTGCCAGCAGTGAGGTGAGGGCAGGGAACACTGAAGCTTTCTTT. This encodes CASSEVRAGNTEAFF.

The CDR3 nucleotides are TGCGCCAGCAGCCAAGGACAGGGCAACAATCAGCCCCAGCATTTT. It is translated as CASSQGQGNNQPQHF. The genes are TRBV4-1 and TRBJ1-5; 7 nucleotides agree with TRBD1. The trim removed 1 base at V and 3 bases at J, leaving 3 bases unmatched. This CDR3 comprises 15 residues. Germline values: CDR1 MGHRA, CDR2 YSYEKL.